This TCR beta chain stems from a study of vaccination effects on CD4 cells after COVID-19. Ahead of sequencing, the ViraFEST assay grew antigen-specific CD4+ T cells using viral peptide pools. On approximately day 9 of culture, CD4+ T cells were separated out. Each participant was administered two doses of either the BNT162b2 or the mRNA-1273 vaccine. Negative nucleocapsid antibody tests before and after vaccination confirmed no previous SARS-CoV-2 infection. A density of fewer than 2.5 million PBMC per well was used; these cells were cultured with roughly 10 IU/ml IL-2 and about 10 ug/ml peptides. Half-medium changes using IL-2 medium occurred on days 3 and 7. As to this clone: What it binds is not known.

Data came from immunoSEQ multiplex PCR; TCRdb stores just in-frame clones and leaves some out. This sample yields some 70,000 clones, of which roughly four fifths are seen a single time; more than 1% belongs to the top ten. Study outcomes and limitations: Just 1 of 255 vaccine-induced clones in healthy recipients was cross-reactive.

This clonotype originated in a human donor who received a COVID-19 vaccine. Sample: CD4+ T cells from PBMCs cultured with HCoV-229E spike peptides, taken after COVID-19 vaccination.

The DNA of the CDR3 is TGCGCCAGCGGACGGACTAGCGGGGTAGTTTCGAACACCGGGGAGCTGTTTTTT. This sequence encodes CASGRTSGVVSNTGELFF. V and J are TRBV5-1 and TRBJ2-2, with 12 bases lining up with TRBD2. The CDR3 totals 18 residues. Germline CDR1 reads SGHRS; CDR2 reads YFSETQ. Trimming cost V 7 bases and J 0 bases; bases outside gene matches: 10.